The next 2 T cell receptor beta chains were all read from a single sample in a study of T cell responses to AZD1222 COVID-19 vaccine. The protocol was immunoSEQ multiplex PCR, while the TCRdb copy is restricted to in-frame clones and leaves out a portion. The sample lists roughly 190,000 clones, 90% to 95% occurring once. The sequencing here drew on peripheral blood, taken on day 0 of AZD1222 vaccination. The receptors originated from an adult in good health.

This chain connects TRBV18 to TRBJ1-3, with D maybe TRBD1 (5 bases). The CDR3 length is 16 residues. The germline gives CDR1 KGHSH, CDR2 LQKENI. The V end was cut by 4 bases, the J end by 0 bases, with 13 bases between. CDR3: CASSLGAAGSGNTIYF. In nucleotides, the CDR3 is TGTGCCAGCTCACTCGGGGCCGCTGGCTCTGGAAACACCATATATTTT.

The chain is built from TRBV6-5 and TRBJ2-7, with 7 bases lining up with TRBD1. The CDR3 extends over 15 amino acids. The trim removed 6 bases at V and 0 bases at J, leaving 8 bases unmatched. Germline lookup yields CDR1 MNHEY and CDR2 SVGAGI. The CDR3 DNA sequence: TGTGCCAGCAGGCTAAGAAAGGGGGCCTCCTACGAGCAGTACTTC. This sequence encodes CASRLRKGASYEQYF.